The 22 T cell receptor beta chains given below trace back to one sample, sequenced in a study of OX40 agonist ivuxolimab in advanced cancers. Sequencing was performed with immunoSEQ multiplex PCR; in TCRdb, only in-frame clones are kept and a portion is missing. There are about 38,000 clones in the sample; approximately 90% occur only once, and roughly 9.8% lies in the top ten. Sequenced here: CD4+ or CD8+ T cells sorted from blood, sampled in a trial of the OX40 agonist ivuxolimab. These receptors were collected from an adult with an advanced solid tumor such as melanoma, head and neck, liver or kidney cancer.

This chain connects TRBV7-9 to TRBJ2-3; 12 bases are a match to TRBD2. V shed 5 bases and J 3 bases; nucleotides not matched to a gene: 6. This CDR3 has 16 amino acids. The germline gives CDR1 SEHNR, CDR2 FQNEAQ (reference sequence). The DNA for the CDR3 is TGTGCCAGCAGCCCGACTAGCGGGAGATCGACAGATACGCAGTATTTT. It translates to CASSPTSGRSTDTQYF. The variable domain in full, with the rest retrieved from reference TRBV7-9 and TRBJ2-3, is DTGVSQNPRHKITKRGQNVTFRCDPISEHNRLYWYRQTLGQGPEFLTYFQNEAQLEKSRLLSDRFSAERPKGSFSTLEIQRTEQGDSAMYLCASSPTSGRSTDTQYFGPGTRLTVL.

The CDR3 protein is CASSRTGSRYEQYV. The CDR3 DNA reads as TGTGCCAGCAGCAGGACAGGGTCCCGCTACGAGCAGTACGTC. The chain uses TRBV5-8 and TRBJ2-7; TRBD1 agrees at 8 bases. CDR3 length equals 14 residues. In germline, CDR1 is SGHTS, CDR2 YDEGEE. J was trimmed by 3 bases and V by 4 bases; bases with no gene match: 6.

The rearrangement links TRBV7-9 to TRBJ1-6; TRBD1 agrees at 7 bases. CDR1 and CDR2 from the germline V gene are SEHNR and FQNEAQ (reference sequence). The CDR3 consists of 17 residues. Unmatched junction bases numbered 6, after V lost 4 bases and J lost 0 bases. Written as DNA, the CDR3 is TGTGCCAGCAGCTCCGACAGGGCAAGCTCCTATAATTCACCCCTCCACTTT. As protein: CASSSDRASSYNSPLHF. The whole variable domain, filled in from reference TRBV7-9 and TRBJ1-6, reads DTGVSQNPRHKITKRGQNVTFRCDPISEHNRLYWYRQTLGQGPEFLTYFQNEAQLEKSRLLSDRFSAERPKGSFSTLEIQRTEQGDSAMYLCASSSDRASSYNSPLHFGNGTRLTVT.

J is TRBJ2-1 and V is TRBV21-1. TRBV21-1 is deemed a pseudogene. This CDR3 region has 14 residues. CDR3 DNA sequence: TGTGCCAGCAGCAAAGTTCCGGTAAGGAATGAGCAGTTCTTC. Amino acids: CASSKVPVRNEQFF.

The rearrangement links TRBV19 to TRBJ2-3, with D tentatively TRBD1 or TRBD2 (6 bases each). CDR1 and CDR2 (germline): LNHDA, SQIVND (reference sequence). The V end lost 6 bases, the J end lost 5 bases, and 27 bases lay between the germline ends. There are 18 residues in the CDR3. CDR3 sequence: CASSRWGAEVIGVDTQYF. Written as DNA, the CDR3 is TGTGCCAGTAGCCGGTGGGGGGCCGAGGTTATTGGTGTAGATACGCAGTATTTT.

The chain carries TRBV7-9 and TRBJ1-2; D might be TRBD1 (6 bases). The CDR3 contains 15 residues. In germline, CDR1 is SEHNR, CDR2 FQNEAQ (reference sequence). Trimming pared 3 bases from V and 2 bases from J, leaving 13 bases between. CDR3 sequence reads: CASSFGGRGNYGYTF. The CDR3, as DNA: TGTGCCAGCAGCTTTGGGGGCCGCGGCAACTATGGCTACACCTTC.

The CDR3 DNA follows: TGCGCCAGCAGCTTGGCCATGGGGAACACTGAAGCTTTCTTT. Translation: CASSLAMGNTEAFF. V is TRBV5-1 and J is TRBJ1-1; D remains ambiguous. The V end lost 0 bases, the J end lost 1 base, and 7 bases lay between the germline ends. Germline CDR1 reads SGHRS; CDR2 reads YFSETQ. CDR3 length equals 14 residues.

The rearrangement joins TRBV7-9 to TRBJ2-5; D remains unclear. CDR3 size: 14 residues. V was clipped by 3 bases and J by 1 base, with 9 bases between them. Germline-derived CDR1 and CDR2 are SEHNR and FQNEAQ (reference sequence). In DNA, the CDR3 is TGTGCCAGCAGCTTGGAAGCGCTCCAAGAGACCCAGTACTTC. Translating gives CASSLEALQETQYF.

The chain carries TRBV28 and TRBJ1-2; 10 bases map to TRBD1. V trimming: 5 bases; J trimming: 7 bases; junction bases outside the gene matches: 7. CDR1 MDHEN and CDR2 SYDVKM come from the germline V gene. The CDR3 spans 14 residues. The CDR3 DNA follows: TGTGCCAGCAGTCGGACAGGGGGTGGGGCTGGCTACACCTTC. Translated: CASSRTGGGAGYTF.

V usage is TRBV6-1 and J usage is TRBJ2-7; 8 positions agree with TRBD1. The CDR3 covers 15 residues. With V trimmed by 7 bases and J by 5 bases, 13 bases remained unmatched. The germline V gene encodes CDR1 MNHNS and CDR2 SASEGT. The CDR3 nucleotides are TGTGCCAGCATTTCCCCGGGACAGGCTTTCCACGAGCAGTACGTC. Translation: CASISPGQAFHEQYV.

This chain links TRBV30 with TRBJ2-3, with 7 bases lining up with TRBD2. The CDR3 has 14 amino acids. Germline V CDR1 and CDR2: GTSNPN, SVGIG (reference sequence). V shed 2 bases, J shed 3 bases, and the junction held 5 bases outside the gene matches. Here the CDR3 DNA reads TGTGCCTGGAGTTGGGAGGGGAGGACAGATACGCAGTATTTT. It encodes CAWSWEGRTDTQYF.

J is TRBJ1-3 and V is TRBV9; D may be TRBD1 (5 bases). The V end was cut by 4 bases, the J end by 3 bases, with 8 bases between. There are 13 residues in the CDR3. The V gene's germline CDR1 is SGDLS and CDR2 YYNGEE. The CDR3 DNA reads TGTGCCAGCAGCTCGGGGCATGGAAACACCATATATTTT. This translates into CASSSGHGNTIYF.

The rearrangement links TRBV19 to TRBJ1-4; D possibly corresponds to TRBD1 (5 bases). Between the trimmed V and J ends, which lost 5 bases and 4 bases, there was a span of 11 bases. Germline V gene sequence: CDR1 LNHDA, CDR2 SQIVND (reference sequence). The CDR3 runs to 14 residues. The CDR3 here is CASSSGHFNEKLFF. Here the CDR3 DNA reads TGTGCCAGTAGTTCCGGACACTTTAATGAAAAACTGTTTTTT.

This clone was counted a single time. The chain couples TRBV6-6 to TRBJ1-2, with no clear D. In germline, CDR1 is MNHNY, CDR2 SVGAGI (reference sequence). The length of the CDR3 is 13 residues. The V gene lost 7 bases and the J gene lost 2 bases, with 11 bases spanning the gap. The CDR3 DNA reads as TGTGCCAGCACCAATTCGTTGAACTATGGCTACACCTTC. This gives the protein CASTNSLNYGYTF.

This chain connects TRBV5-5 to TRBJ2-6; possible D gene TRBD2, 6 bases. Between the trimmed V and J ends, which lost 4 bases and 2 bases, there was a span of 13 bases. CDR1 SGHKS and CDR2 YYEKEE come from the germline V gene (reference sequence). The length of the CDR3 is 16 residues. CDR3 loop: CASSPDYLAGANVLTF. The CDR3 DNA reads as TGTGCCAGCAGCCCGGACTATTTAGCTGGGGCCAACGTCCTGACTTTC.

This chain uses TRBV6-6 with TRBJ2-3, with TRBD1 matching 7 bases. The CDR3 is made up of 13 amino acids. Looked up from germline, CDR1 is MNHNY and CDR2 is SVGAGI (reference sequence). Trimming cost V 5 bases and J 4 bases; bases outside gene matches: 3. The CDR3 is CASSGTAADTQYF. CDR3 bases: TGTGCCAGCAGTGGGACAGCGGCAGATACGCAGTATTTT.

J is TRBJ2-7 and V is TRBV30, with 10 positions matching TRBD2. Germline CDR1 GTSNPN, CDR2 SVGIG (reference sequence). The CDR3 is made up of 14 amino acids. V shed 1 base, J shed 4 bases, and the junction held 4 bases outside the gene matches. CDR3 in DNA: TGTGCCTGGAGTGAGGGAGCGGGAGGGTACGAGCAGTACGTC. This translates into CAWSEGAGGYEQYV.

V is TRBV27 and J is TRBJ2-3; TRBD2 matches 10 bases. Per the germline V gene, CDR1 is MNHEY and CDR2 is SMNVEV (reference sequence). The CDR3 consists of 15 residues. With V trimmed by 5 bases and J by 1 base, 3 bases remained unmatched. CDR3 nucleotides: TGTGCCAGCAGTCGTGGGACTAGCGGCACAGATACGCAGTATTTT. Encoded protein: CASSRGTSGTDTQYF.

The chain is built from TRBV4-1 and TRBJ2-1, with D tentatively TRBD2 (5 bases). This CDR3 has 15 amino acids. V was shortened by 1 base and J by 10 bases, with 17 bases between the two germline ends. Per the germline V gene, CDR1 is MGHRA and CDR2 is YSYEKL. CDR3 DNA: TGCGCCAGCAGCCAAGCAGGAGGTAGGATTGGGGAGCAGTTCTTC. Its translation is CASSQAGGRIGEQFF.

This clone came up a few times. The chain links TRBV27 to TRBJ2-1; D is perhaps TRBD1 or TRBD2 (5 bases each). The germline CDR1 and CDR2 sequences are MNHEY and SMNVEV (reference sequence). Trimming stripped 5 bases from V and 4 bases from J, with 12 bases between. The CDR3 is 14 residues long. Here the CDR3 DNA reads TGTGCCAGCAGTCAATCGGGGCTGTACAATGAGCAGTTCTTC. Translating gives CASSQSGLYNEQFF.

The genes are TRBV4-3 and TRBJ2-1; 8 bases are a match to TRBD2. Germline CDR1 reads LGHNA; CDR2 reads YSLEER. V was clipped by 4 bases and J by 4 bases; unmatched bases: 12. The CDR3 extends over 17 amino acids. The DNA for the CDR3 is TGCGCCAGCAGCCCGGGAAGGCGGGAGGATTGGTACAATGAGCAGTTCTTC. Translated: CASSPGRREDWYNEQFF.

This chain connects TRBV30 to TRBJ1-1; TRBD1 is a possible D gene (5 bases). V shed 5 bases and J shed 5 bases, with 15 bases lying between them. This CDR3 has 13 residues. The germline CDR1 and CDR2 sequences are GTSNPN and SVGIG (reference sequence). This CDR3 reads CAWAELGATEAFF. As DNA, the CDR3 is TGTGCCTGGGCCGAACTAGGGGCGACTGAAGCTTTCTTT.